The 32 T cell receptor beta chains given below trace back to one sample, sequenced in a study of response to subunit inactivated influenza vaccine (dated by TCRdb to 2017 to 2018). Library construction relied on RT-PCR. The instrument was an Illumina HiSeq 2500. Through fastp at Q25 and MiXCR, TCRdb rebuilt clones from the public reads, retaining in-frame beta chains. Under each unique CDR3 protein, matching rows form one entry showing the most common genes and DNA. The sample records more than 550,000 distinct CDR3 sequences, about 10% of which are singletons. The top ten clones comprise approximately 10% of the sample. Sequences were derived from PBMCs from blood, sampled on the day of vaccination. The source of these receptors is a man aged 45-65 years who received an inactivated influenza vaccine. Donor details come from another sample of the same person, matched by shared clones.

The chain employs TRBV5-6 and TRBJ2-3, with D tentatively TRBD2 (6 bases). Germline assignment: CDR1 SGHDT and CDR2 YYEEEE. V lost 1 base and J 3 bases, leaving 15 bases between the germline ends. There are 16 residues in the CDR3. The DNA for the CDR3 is TGTGCCAGCAGCTTGTTTTGGGGTCGGGGGACAGATACGCAGTATTTT. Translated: CASSLFWGRGTDTQYF.

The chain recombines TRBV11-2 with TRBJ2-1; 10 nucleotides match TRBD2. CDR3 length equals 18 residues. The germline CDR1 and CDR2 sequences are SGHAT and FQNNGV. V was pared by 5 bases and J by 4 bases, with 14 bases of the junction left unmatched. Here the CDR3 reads CASSPYLASGSGYNEQFF. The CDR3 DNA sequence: TGTGCCAGCAGCCCTTACCTAGCTAGCGGGAGTGGGTACAATGAGCAGTTCTTC.

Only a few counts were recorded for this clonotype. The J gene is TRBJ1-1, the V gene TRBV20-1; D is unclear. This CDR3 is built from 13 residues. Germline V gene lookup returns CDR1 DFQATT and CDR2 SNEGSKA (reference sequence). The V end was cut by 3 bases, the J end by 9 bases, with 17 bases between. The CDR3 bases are TGCAGTGCTAGGGTCCCTTGGGAGACACAAGCTTTCTTT. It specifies CSARVPWETQAFF.

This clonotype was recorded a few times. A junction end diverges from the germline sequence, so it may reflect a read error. The CDR3 sequence is CASSPPSSGGSDSYNEQFF. The CDR3 coding sequence is TGTGCTAGCAGTCCCCCAAGTAGCGGGGGGTCCGACTCCTACAATGAGCAGTTCTTC. The V and J genes are TRBV7-7 and TRBJ2-1, with 10 bases matching TRBD2. The CDR3 consists of 19 residues. Germline loops: CDR1 SSHAT, CDR2 FNYEAQ (reference sequence). Complete variable domain (other parts from reference TRBV7-7 and TRBJ2-1): GAGVSQSPRYKVTKRGQDVTLRCDPISSHATLYWYQQALGQGPEFLTYFNYEAQPDKSGLPSDRFSAERPEGSISTLTIQRTEQRDSAMYRCASSPPSSGGSDSYNEQFFGPGTRLTVL.

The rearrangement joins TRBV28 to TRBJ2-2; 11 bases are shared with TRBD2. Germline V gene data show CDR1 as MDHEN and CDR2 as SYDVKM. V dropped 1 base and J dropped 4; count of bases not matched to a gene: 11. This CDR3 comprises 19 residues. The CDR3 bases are TGTGCCAGCAGTTTATACCTAGCGGGAGGTCCGCGGGGCACCGGGGAGCTGTTTTTT. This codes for CASSLYLAGGPRGTGELFF.

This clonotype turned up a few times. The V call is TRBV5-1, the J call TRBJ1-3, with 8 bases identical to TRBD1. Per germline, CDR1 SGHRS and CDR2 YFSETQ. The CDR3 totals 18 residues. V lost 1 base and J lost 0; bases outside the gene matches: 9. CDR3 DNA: TGCGCCAGCAGCTTGTTACAGAGGACAGGGACCTCTGGAAACACCATATATTTT. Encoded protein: CASSLLQRTGTSGNTIYF.

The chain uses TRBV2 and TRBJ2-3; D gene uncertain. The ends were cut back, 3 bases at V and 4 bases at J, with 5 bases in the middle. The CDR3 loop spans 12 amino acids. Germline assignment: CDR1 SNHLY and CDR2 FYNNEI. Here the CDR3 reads CASSENPDTQYF. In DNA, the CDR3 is TGTGCCAGCAGTGAGAACCCAGATACGCAGTATTTT.

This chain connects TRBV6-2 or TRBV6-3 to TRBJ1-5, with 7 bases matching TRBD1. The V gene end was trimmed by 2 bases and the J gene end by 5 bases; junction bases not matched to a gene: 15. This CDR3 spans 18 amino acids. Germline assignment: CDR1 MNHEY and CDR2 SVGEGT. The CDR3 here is CASSYLTRTGFQYQPQHF. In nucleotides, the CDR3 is TGTGCCAGCAGTTACCTAACCAGGACAGGTTTCCAGTATCAGCCCCAGCATTTT.

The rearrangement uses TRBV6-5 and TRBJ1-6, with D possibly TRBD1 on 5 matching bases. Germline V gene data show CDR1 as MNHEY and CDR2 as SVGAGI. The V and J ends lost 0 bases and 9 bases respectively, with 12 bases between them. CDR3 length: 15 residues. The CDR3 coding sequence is TGTGCCAGCAGTTACTCAACAGGACCTGGTTCACCCCTCCACTTT. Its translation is CASSYSTGPGSPLHF.

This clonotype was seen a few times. CDR3 coding DNA: TGCGCCAGCAGCCCCGGGACAGTCGGGACTGAAGCTTTCTTT. Protein: CASSPGTVGTEAFF. V and J are TRBV5-1 and TRBJ1-1, with 7 bases matching TRBD1. CDR3 length: 14 amino acids. CDR1 is SGHRS and CDR2 is YFSETQ in the germline V gene. The ends lost 4 bases at V and 5 bases at J; junction bases unmatched: 8.

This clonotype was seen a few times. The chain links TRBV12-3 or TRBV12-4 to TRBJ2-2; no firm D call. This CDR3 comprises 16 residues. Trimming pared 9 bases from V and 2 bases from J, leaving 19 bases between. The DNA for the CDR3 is TGTGCCAGTACCCCTTACCAAGACCCAAACACCGGGGAGCTGTTTTTT. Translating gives CASTPYQDPNTGELFF.

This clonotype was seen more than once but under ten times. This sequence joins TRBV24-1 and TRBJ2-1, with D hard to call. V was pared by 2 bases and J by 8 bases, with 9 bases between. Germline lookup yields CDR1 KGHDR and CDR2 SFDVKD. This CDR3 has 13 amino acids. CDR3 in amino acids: CATSDWVGDEQFF. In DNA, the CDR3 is TGTGCCACCAGTGATTGGGTTGGCGATGAGCAGTTCTTC.

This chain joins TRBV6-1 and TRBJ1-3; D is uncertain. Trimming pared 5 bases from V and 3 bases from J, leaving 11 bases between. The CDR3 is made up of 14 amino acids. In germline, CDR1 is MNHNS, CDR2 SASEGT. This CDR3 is CASSPKGFGNTIYF. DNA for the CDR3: TGTGCCAGCAGTCCCAAGGGATTTGGAAACACCATATATTTT.

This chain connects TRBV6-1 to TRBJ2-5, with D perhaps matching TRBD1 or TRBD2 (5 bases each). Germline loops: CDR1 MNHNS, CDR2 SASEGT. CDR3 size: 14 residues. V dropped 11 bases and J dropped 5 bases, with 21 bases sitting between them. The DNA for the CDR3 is TGTGCCTCTCAGGGTCTAGCCCCTCGGGAGACCCAGTACTTC. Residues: CASQGLAPRETQYF.

Written as DNA, the CDR3 is TGTGCCAGCAGTGAAGGTCTGGGTTCCAAACCGGAGCAGTTCTTC. It yields the protein CASSEGLGSKPEQFF. The rearrangement uses TRBV6-1 and TRBJ2-1; D is ambiguous. Germline V gene lookup returns CDR1 MNHNS and CDR2 SASEGT. The CDR3 loop spans 15 amino acids. V lost 1 base to trimming and J lost 10 bases, with 17 bases between them.

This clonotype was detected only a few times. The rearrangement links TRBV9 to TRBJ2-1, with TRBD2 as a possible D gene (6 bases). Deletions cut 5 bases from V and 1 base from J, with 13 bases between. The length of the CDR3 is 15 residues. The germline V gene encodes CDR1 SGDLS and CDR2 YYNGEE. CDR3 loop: CASRTNGGSYNEQFF. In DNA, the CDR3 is TGTGCCAGCAGGACGAACGGGGGATCCTACAATGAGCAGTTCTTC.

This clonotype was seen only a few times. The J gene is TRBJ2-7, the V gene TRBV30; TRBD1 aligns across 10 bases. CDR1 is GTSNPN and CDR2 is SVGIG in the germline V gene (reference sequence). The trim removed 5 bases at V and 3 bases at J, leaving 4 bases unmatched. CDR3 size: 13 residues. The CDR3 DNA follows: TGTGCCTGGGAACGGGACAGGGGCTACGAGCAGTACTTC. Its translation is CAWERDRGYEQYF.

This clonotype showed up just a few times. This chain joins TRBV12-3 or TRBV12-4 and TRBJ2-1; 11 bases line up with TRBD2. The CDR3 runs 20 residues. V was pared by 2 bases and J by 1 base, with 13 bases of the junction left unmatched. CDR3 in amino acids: CASSLRFLAGGLTSYNEQFF. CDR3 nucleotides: TGTGCCAGCAGTTTAAGGTTCCTAGCGGGGGGCCTTACTTCCTACAATGAGCAGTTCTTC.

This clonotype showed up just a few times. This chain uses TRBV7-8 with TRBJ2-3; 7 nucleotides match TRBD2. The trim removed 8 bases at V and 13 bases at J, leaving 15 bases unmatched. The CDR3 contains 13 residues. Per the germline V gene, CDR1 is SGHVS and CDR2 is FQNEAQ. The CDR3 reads CASGGEAGANEYF. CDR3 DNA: TGTGCCAGCGGAGGGGAGGCGGGAGCCAACGAGTATTTT.

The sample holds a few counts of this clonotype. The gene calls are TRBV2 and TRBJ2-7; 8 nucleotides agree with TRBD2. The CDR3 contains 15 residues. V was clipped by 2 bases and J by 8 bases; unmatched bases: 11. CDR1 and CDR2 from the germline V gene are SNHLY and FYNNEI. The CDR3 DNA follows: TGTGCCAGCAGTGAACACCCGGGACTAGACCTGAAGCAGTACTTC. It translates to CASSEHPGLDLKQYF.

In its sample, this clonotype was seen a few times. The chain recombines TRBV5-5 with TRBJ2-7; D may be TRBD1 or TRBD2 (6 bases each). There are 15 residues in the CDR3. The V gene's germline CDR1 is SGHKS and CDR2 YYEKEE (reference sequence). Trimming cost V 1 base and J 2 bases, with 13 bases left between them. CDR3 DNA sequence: TGTGCCAGCAGCTTGATAATGGGGGGCACCTACGAGCAGTACTTC. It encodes CASSLIMGGTYEQYF.

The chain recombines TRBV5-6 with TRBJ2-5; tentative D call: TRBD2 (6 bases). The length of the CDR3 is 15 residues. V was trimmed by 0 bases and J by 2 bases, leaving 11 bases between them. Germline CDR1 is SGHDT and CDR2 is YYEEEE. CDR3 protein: CASSLGTGLQETQYF. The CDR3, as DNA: TGTGCCAGCAGCTTGGGAACGGGACTTCAAGAGACCCAGTACTTC.

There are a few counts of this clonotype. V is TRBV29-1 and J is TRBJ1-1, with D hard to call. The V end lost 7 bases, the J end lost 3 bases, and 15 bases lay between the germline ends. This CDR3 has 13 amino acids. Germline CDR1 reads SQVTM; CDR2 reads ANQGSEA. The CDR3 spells CSADPYGDTEAFF. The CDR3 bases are TGCAGCGCTGACCCCTACGGCGACACTGAAGCTTTCTTT.

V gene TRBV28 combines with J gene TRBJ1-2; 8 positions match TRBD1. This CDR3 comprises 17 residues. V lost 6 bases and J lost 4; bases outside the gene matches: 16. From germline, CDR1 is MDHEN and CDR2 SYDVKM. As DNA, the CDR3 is TGTGCCAGCAGGTCAGGACAGGGAGGGGCGTCTGGCTATGGCTACACCTTC. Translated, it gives CASRSGQGGASGYGYTF.

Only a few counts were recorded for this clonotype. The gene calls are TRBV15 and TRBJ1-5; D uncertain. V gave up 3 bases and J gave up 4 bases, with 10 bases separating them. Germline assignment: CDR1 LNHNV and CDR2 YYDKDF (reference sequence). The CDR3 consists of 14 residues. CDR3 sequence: CATSSLRTNQPQHF. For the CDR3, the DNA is TGTGCCACCAGCAGCCTCAGGACTAATCAGCCCCAGCATTTT.

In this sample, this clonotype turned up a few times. CDR3 amino acids: CASSPLGTAKNIQYF. The CDR3 nucleotides are TGTGCCAGCAGCCCCCTGGGTACGGCCAAAAACATTCAGTACTTC. The genes are TRBV28 and TRBJ2-4, with no clear D. CDR1 and CDR2 from the germline V gene are MDHEN and SYDVKM. V lost 6 bases, J lost 1 base, and 13 bases lay in between. There are 15 residues in the CDR3.

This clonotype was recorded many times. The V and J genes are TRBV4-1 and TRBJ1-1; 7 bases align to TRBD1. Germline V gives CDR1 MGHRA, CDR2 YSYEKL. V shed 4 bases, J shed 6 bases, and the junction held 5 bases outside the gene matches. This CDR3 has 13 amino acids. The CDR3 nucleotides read TGCGCCAGCAGCCTCACAGGGGTAGCTGAAGCTTTCTTT. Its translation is CASSLTGVAEAFF.

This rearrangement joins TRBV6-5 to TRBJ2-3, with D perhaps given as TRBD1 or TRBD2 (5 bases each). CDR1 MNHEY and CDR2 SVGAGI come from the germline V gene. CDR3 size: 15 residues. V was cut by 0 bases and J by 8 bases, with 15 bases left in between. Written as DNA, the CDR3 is TGTGCCAGCAGTTACTCGAGGGACCTTGTCGGTACGCAGTATTTT. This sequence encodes CASSYSRDLVGTQYF.

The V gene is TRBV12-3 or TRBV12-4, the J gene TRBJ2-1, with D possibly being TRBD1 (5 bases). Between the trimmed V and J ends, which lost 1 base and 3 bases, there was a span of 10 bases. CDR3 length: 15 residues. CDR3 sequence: CASSLVSGLYNEQFF. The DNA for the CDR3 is TGTGCCAGCAGTTTAGTGTCAGGGCTCTACAATGAGCAGTTCTTC.

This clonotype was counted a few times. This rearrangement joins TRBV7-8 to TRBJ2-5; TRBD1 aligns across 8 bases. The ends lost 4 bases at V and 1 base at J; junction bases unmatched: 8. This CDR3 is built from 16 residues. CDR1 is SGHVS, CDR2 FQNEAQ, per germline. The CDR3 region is CASSYSRGTGQETQYF. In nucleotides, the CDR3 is TGTGCCAGCAGCTATAGTAGGGGGACAGGCCAAGAGACCCAGTACTTC.

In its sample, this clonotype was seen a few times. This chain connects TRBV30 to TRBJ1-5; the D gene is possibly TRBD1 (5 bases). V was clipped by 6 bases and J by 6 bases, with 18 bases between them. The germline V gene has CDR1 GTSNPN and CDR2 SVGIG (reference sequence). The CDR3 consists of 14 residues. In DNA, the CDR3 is TGTGCCTGTGGGAGGAGGGGTACGAGTCAGCCCCAGCATTTT. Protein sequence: CACGRRGTSQPQHF.

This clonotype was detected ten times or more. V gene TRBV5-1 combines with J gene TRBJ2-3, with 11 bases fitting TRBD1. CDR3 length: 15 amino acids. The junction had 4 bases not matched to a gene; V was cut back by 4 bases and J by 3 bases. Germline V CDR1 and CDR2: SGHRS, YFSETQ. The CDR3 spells CASSPGTGGTDTQYF. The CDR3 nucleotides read TGCGCCAGCAGCCCTGGGACAGGGGGAACAGATACGCAGTATTTT. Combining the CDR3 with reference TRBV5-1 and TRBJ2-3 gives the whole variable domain KAGVTQTPRYLIKTRGQQVTLSCSPISGHRSVSWYQQTPGQGLQFLFEYFSETQRNKGNFPGRFSGRQFSNSRSEMNVSTLELGDSALYLCASSPGTGGTDTQYFGPGTRLTVL.